Shown below are 17 T cell receptor beta chains from a single sample sequenced in a study of breast tumors, draining lymph nodes, adjacent tissues. TCRdb re-analysed the multiplex PCR reads in MiXCR, keeping a single row per CDR3 protein. The table has 60,000 to 70,000 distinct CDR3 sequences, approximately 57% seen once. Source material: breast tumor tissue. The source is a female donor with breast cancer. Some clones in this sample may be carry-over from other donors' samples.

As regards this clonotype: The junction departs from the called germline gene at one end, perhaps through a read error. The V and J genes are TRBV7-7 and TRBJ2-5, with D perhaps matching TRBD2 (6 bases). CDR3 length: 14 residues. Per germline, CDR1 SSHAT and CDR2 FNYEAQ (reference sequence). CDR3 sequence reads: CASSFTSTGETQYF. The CDR3 region has the DNA TGTGCTAGCAGCTTCACTAGCACTGGAGAGACCCAGTACTTC.

The V call is TRBV5-8, the J call TRBJ1-5; 7 bases match TRBD1. V was clipped by 0 bases and J by 5 bases; unmatched bases: 8. There are 16 residues in the CDR3. CDR1 is SGHTS and CDR2 is YDEGEE in the germline V gene. CDR3 in amino acids: CASSLEGQRTYQPQHF. Here the CDR3 DNA reads TGTGCCAGCAGCTTGGAGGGACAGAGAACTTATCAGCCCCAGCATTTT.

This clonotype appeared many times. The chain recombines TRBV7-2 with TRBJ1-4, with TRBD1 as a possible D gene (6 bases). V was pared by 8 bases and J by 8 bases, with 15 bases between. This CDR3 has 13 amino acids. Germline V gene lookup returns CDR1 SGHTA and CDR2 FQGNSA. This chain's CDR3 is CASALGGSEKLFF. For the CDR3, the DNA is TGTGCCAGCGCCCTTGGGGGCAGCGAAAAACTGTTTTTT.

This rearrangement joins TRBV2 to TRBJ2-6, with 7 bases lining up with TRBD1. There are 16 residues in the CDR3. J lost 0 bases, V lost 6 bases, and 5 bases had no gene match. Germline V gives CDR1 SNHLY, CDR2 FYNNEI. The CDR3 DNA reads as TGTGCCAGCAGAAGGGACAGAGACTCTGGGGCCAACGTCCTGACTTTC. As protein: CASRRDRDSGANVLTF.

This clonotype was seen a handful of times. The chain joins TRBV10-3 to TRBJ1-1; tentatively, D is TRBD1 (5 bases). Germline-derived CDR1 and CDR2 are ENHRY and SYGVKD. Trimming stripped 2 bases from V and 5 bases from J, with 15 bases between. CDR3 size: 15 residues. The CDR3 DNA sequence: TGTGCCATCAGTGAGATACTTAGGGGCCGGACTGAAGCTTTCTTT. This gives the protein CAISEILRGRTEAFF.

The J gene is TRBJ1-2, the V gene TRBV6-5; TRBD1 matches at 7 bases. V shed 3 bases, J shed 7 bases, and the junction held 5 bases outside the gene matches. Germline CDR1 MNHEY, CDR2 SVGAGI. This CDR3 is 13 amino acids long. The CDR3 spells CASSYEGAGGYTF. The CDR3 region has the DNA TGTGCCAGCAGTTATGAGGGGGCGGGTGGCTACACCTTC.

The J gene is TRBJ2-5, the V gene TRBV29-1; TRBD2 matches at 10 bases. This CDR3 has 14 residues. The junction had 12 bases not matched to a gene; V was cut back by 7 bases and J by 7 bases. The germline gives CDR1 SQVTM, CDR2 ANQGSEA. CDR3 loop: CSGLAGGPGGTQYF. In DNA form, the CDR3 reads TGCAGCGGCTTAGCGGGGGGCCCCGGAGGGACCCAGTACTTC. The variable domain in full, completed from reference TRBV29-1 and TRBJ2-5, reads SAVISQKPSRDICQRGTSLTIQCQVDSQVTMMFWYRQQPGQSLTLIATANQGSEATYESGFVIDKFPISRPNLTFSTLTVSNMSPEDSSIYLCSGLAGGPGGTQYFGPGTRLLVL.

The J gene is TRBJ2-5, the V gene TRBV5-1; 8 bases are a match to TRBD1. In germline, CDR1 is SGHRS, CDR2 YFSETQ. Trimming removed 4 bases from V and 5 bases from J; junction bases left unmatched: 10. The length of the CDR3 is 15 residues. CDR3 nucleotides: TGCGCCAGCAGCCCGACCCGGACAGGGAGTGAGACCCAGTACTTC. Its protein is CASSPTRTGSETQYF.

The rearrangement links TRBV5-4 to TRBJ2-2; the D gene is possibly TRBD2 (5 bases). CDR3 length: 17 amino acids. Germline-derived CDR1 and CDR2 are SGHNT and YYREEE (reference sequence). Trimming left V 0 bases short and J 6 bases short, with 18 bases between. CDR3 coding DNA: TGTGCCAGCAGCTTGGGAGGGTCTCAAAACGGAGCCGGGGAGCTGTTTTTT. This encodes CASSLGGSQNGAGELFF. Based on the CDR3 plus reference TRBV5-4 and TRBJ2-2, the full variable domain is ETGVTQSPTHLIKTRGQQVTLRCSSQSGHNTVSWYQQALGQGPQFIFQYYREEENGRGNFPPRFSGLQFPNYSSELNVNALELDDSALYLCASSLGGSQNGAGELFFGEGSRLTVL.

In its sample, this clonotype was seen a few times. A much larger clone sits a single nucleotide away, making a read error possible. This sequence joins TRBV28 and TRBJ2-7, with 7 bases matching TRBD1. From germline, CDR1 is MDHEN and CDR2 SYDVKM. The CDR3 loop spans 11 amino acids. In DNA, the CDR3 is TGTGCCAGCATGACAGGGAGAGAGCGGTACTTC. This encodes CASMTGRERYF.

The chain joins TRBV4-1 to TRBJ1-2; 8 bases match TRBD1. Trimming took 1 base from V and 7 from J; bases not matched to a gene: 5. Germline V CDR1 and CDR2: MGHRA, YSYEKL. This CDR3 comprises 14 residues. CDR3 bases: TGCGCCAGCAGCCAAGTGTCCAGGGGGCCTGGCTACACCTTC. The encoded protein is CASSQVSRGPGYTF.

There are many counts of this clonotype. The rearrangement links TRBV7-2 to TRBJ2-7; perhaps TRBD1 as D (6 bases). Trimming left V 0 bases short and J 2 bases short, with 14 bases between. Per germline, CDR1 SGHTA and CDR2 FQGNSA. The CDR3 sequence is 16 residues long. The CDR3 here is CASSLAAGTGPYEQYF. CDR3 coding DNA: TGTGCCAGCAGCTTAGCCGCTGGTACAGGGCCCTACGAGCAGTACTTC.

This sequence joins TRBV12-3 or TRBV12-4 and TRBJ2-5, with 9 bases fitting TRBD2. The CDR3 sequence is 16 residues long. CDR3 nucleotides: TGTGCACTCCGAGCGGGGGGTTCAGCGGGCCAAGAGACCCAGTACTTC. It is translated as CALRAGGSAGQETQYF.

The rearrangement uses TRBV30 and TRBJ2-1; a weak D match, TRBD2 (5 bases). The CDR3 has 11 residues. Trimming pared 1 base from V and 9 bases from J, leaving 7 bases between. From germline, CDR1 is GTSNPN and CDR2 SVGIG (reference sequence). This chain's CDR3 is CAWSGGVEQFF. In DNA form, the CDR3 reads TGTGCCTGGAGTGGGGGAGTTGAGCAGTTCTTC.

The chain couples TRBV7-9 to TRBJ2-3; 9 bases match TRBD2. The CDR3 sequence is 15 residues long. Trimming removed 1 base from V and 11 bases from J; junction bases left unmatched: 10. Germline assignment: CDR1 SEHNR and CDR2 FQNEAQ (reference sequence). The DNA for the CDR3 is TGTGCCAGCAGCTTAGGGTTAGCGGGGGACAATGAGCAGTATTTT. Residues: CASSLGLAGDNEQYF. Drawing the rest from reference TRBV7-9 and TRBJ2-3, the complete variable domain is DTGVSQNPRHKITKRGQNVTFRCDPISEHNRLYWYRQTLGQGPEFLTYFQNEAQLEKSRLLSDRFSAERPKGSFSTLEIQRTEQGDSAMYLCASSLGLAGDNEQYFGPGTRLTVL.

Regarding this clonotype: The junction departs from the called germline gene at one end, perhaps through a read error. This chain uses TRBV12-3 or TRBV12-4 with TRBJ1-2; D call uncertain. This CDR3 has 12 residues. The CDR3 DNA sequence: TGTGGCAGCAGTTCCGGACTGGGGGGCTACACCTTC. This gives the protein CGSSSGLGGYTF.

The table lists this clonotype with many counts. The junction departs from germline at one end; a sequencing error may be responsible. The chain is built from TRBV7-9 and TRBJ1-2; 9 bases match TRBD1. The CDR3 is 15 amino acids. Germline CDR1 reads SEHNR; CDR2 reads FQNEAQ (reference sequence). The CDR3 sequence is CASSLGQGTNYGYPF. The CDR3 DNA follows: TGTGCCAGCAGCTTGGGACAGGGTACTAACTATGGCTACCCCTTC.